This T cell receptor (beta chain) came from a study of spatial heterogeneity in lung cancer. Background on the study: Strong correlation was found between tumor-region TCR transcript counts and a T cell module score from matched bulk RNA-seq.

Every molecule of TCR cDNA had its own unique molecular identifier. One entry per CDR3 protein results from TCRdb running MiXCR on the 5' RACE reads. The repertoire holds about 10,000 distinct CDR3 sequences, with about 12% as singletons. This clonotype has a count of ten or more. Its antigen is unknown. Specified time point: sample taken at primary tumor resection. Sequencing of whole RNA from tumor, nontumor lung or frozen PBMC involved no sorting. CDR1 and CDR2 from the germline V gene are SEHNR and FQNEAQ (reference sequence). The CDR3 spans 15 residues. V lost 4 bases and J 0 bases, leaving 9 bases between the germline ends. Whole-study findings and limits: For expanded intratumoral alpha and beta TCRs, counts tracked tumor mutation counts. Approximately 7.1% of tumor T cells for alpha chains and approximately 13% for beta chains were estimated to be covered.

The chain uses TRBV7-9 and TRBJ1-4, with D uncertain. This specimen consisted of lung tumor tissue, obtained at surgery. The receptor's source is a female donor with early-stage non-small cell lung cancer. For the CDR3, the DNA is TGTGCCAGCAGCTCCCCGGGAGCAACTAATGAAAAACTGTTTTTT. Translated, it gives CASSSPGATNEKLFF.